Here is one TCR beta chain with its context. The data derive from a study of blood T cell repertoires in COVID-19. Study summary: Whether acute or convalescent, the COVID-19 samples came from the United States, Italy and Spain. In each case, the material was cDNA or gDNA derived from T cells, B-cell-depleted T cells, or PBMCs.

CDR1 is LNHDA and CDR2 is SQIVND in the germline V gene (reference sequence). This CDR3 contains 13 residues. The ends were cut back, 5 bases at V and 4 bases at J, with 11 bases in the middle. Original methodology: Researchers report that nucleated cell counts were estimated from reference gene primer amplification. Using immunoSEQ multiplex PCR, the repertoire was profiled, and TCRdb retains in-frame clones only, with some absent. For V, J and clone size, that table is used; D and trimming come from the DNA. Among 70,000 to 80,000 clones, around 80% were seen once, and the ten largest hold more than 9.5%.

This sequence originates from a man between 50 and 59 years old with acute or convalescent COVID-19. This chain links TRBV19 with TRBJ1-1; possibly TRBD1 for D (5 bases). Sequencing was done on a sample of peripheral blood. The DNA for the CDR3 is TGTGCCAGTAGTTATGGAGGGACCACTGAAGCTTTCTTT. This gives the protein CASSYGGTTEAFF.